The sequence of this T cell receptor (beta chain) was determined in a study of blood T cell repertoires in COVID-19. Clones were read by immunoSEQ multiplex PCR, and TCRdb kept only the in-frame ones, dropping some. This table holds approximately 470,000 clones, roughly 85% found once. This CDR3 spans 16 amino acids. V was cut by 0 bases and J by 4 bases, with 15 bases left in between. Germline assignment: CDR1 MNHEY and CDR2 SVGAGI. The chain uses TRBV6-5 and TRBJ1-1; D call uncertain. Sequencing used peripheral blood. This clonotype was sampled from a human donor in a cohort sampled during active COVID-19. The CDR3 protein is CASSYSERARGTEAFF. The CDR3 DNA follows: TGTGCCAGCAGTTACTCGGAGAGGGCCCGGGGCACTGAAGCTTTCTTT.